The 5 T cell receptor beta chains in this list originate from one sample, sequenced in a study of T cells in localized non-small cell lung cancer. The assay was immunoSEQ multiplex PCR, and TCRdb's table has in-frame clones only and misses some. The data hold tens of thousands of clones, with about 90% observed a single time. This sample comprised peripheral blood, obtained before any cancer treatment. The receptors originated from an older female donor with stage I lung adenocarcinoma.

The chain has TRBV20-1 and TRBJ2-7; tentative D call: TRBD1 (7 bases). Trimming shortened V by 8 bases and J by 3 bases, and 11 bases separated the two germline ends. Germline V gives CDR1 DFQATT, CDR2 SNEGSKA (reference sequence). This CDR3 region has 11 residues. The CDR3 sequence is CSWQGGYEQYF. The DNA for the CDR3 is TGCAGTTGGCAGGGGGGCTACGAGCAGTACTTC.

The sample holds one count of this clone. The chain is built from TRBV5-1 and TRBJ1-3; D remains unclear. Per germline, CDR1 SGHRS and CDR2 YFSETQ. Trimming took off 1 base at V and 0 bases at J, with 8 bases between the two ends. The CDR3 totals 15 residues. CDR3 DNA: TGCGCCAGCAGCTTGTCGGGGATCTCTGGAAACACCATATATTTT. Translation: CASSLSGISGNTIYF.

Here the CDR3 reads CASSPGLVGPYNEQFF. As DNA, the CDR3 is TGCGCCAGCAGCCCCGGACTAGTAGGTCCCTACAATGAGCAGTTCTTC. This chain connects TRBV4-3 to TRBJ2-1, with 7 bases identical to TRBD2. Germline V gene lookup returns CDR1 LGHNA and CDR2 YSLEER. The V segment lost 4 bases and the J segment 2 bases; nucleotides outside the gene matches: 8. CDR3 length: 16 residues.

The chain uses TRBV6-6 and TRBJ1-1, with D perhaps matching TRBD1 (6 bases). The CDR3 length is 14 residues. Trimming stripped 5 bases from V and 6 bases from J, with 16 bases between. CDR1 MNHNY and CDR2 SVGAGI come from the germline V gene (reference sequence). In nucleotides, the CDR3 is TGTGCCAGCAGTCAAGAGACAGGTAGATCTGAAGCTTTCTTT. Residues: CASSQETGRSEAFF.

The chain joins TRBV19 to TRBJ1-5; the D is unclear. The CDR3 sequence is 13 residues long. The V and J ends lost 7 bases and 4 bases respectively, with 11 bases between them. Germline V gives CDR1 LNHDA, CDR2 SQIVND (reference sequence). CDR3 region: CASNRFSNQPQHF. CDR3 coding DNA: TGTGCCAGTAACCGGTTCTCGAATCAGCCCCAGCATTTT. The whole variable domain, filled in from reference TRBV19 and TRBJ1-5, reads DGGITQSPKYLFRKEGQNVTLSCEQNLNHDAMYWYRQDPGQGLRLIYYSQIVNDFQKGDIAEGYSVSREKKESFPLTVTSAQKNPTAFYLCASNRFSNQPQHFGDGTRLSIL.